These 2 T cell receptor beta chains originate from one sample sequenced in a study of blood T cell repertoires in COVID-19. Only in-frame clones appear in the TCRdb table, and some are missing; sequencing was by immunoSEQ multiplex PCR. The table records about 180,000 clones, 85% to 90% of them present only once. The sequenced sample was PBMCs or T cells enriched from blood (not recorded which). These receptors originate from a man aged 40-49 years who had recovered from COVID-19.

The chain couples TRBV30 to TRBJ2-7, with D possibly matching TRBD2 (5 bases). V lost 3 bases to trimming and J lost 3 bases, with 18 bases between them. The CDR3 extends over 15 amino acids. The germline V gene has CDR1 GTSNPN and CDR2 SVGIG (reference sequence). The CDR3 is CAWSKTSGGLYEQYF. CDR3 in DNA: TGTGCCTGGAGCAAAACAAGCGGAGGACTCTACGAGCAGTACTTC.

The table lists this clone with a count of one. The J gene is TRBJ2-7, the V gene TRBV11-2; 7 bases are a match to TRBD1. Germline V lookup: CDR1 SGHAT, CDR2 FQNNGV. The CDR3 spans 13 residues. V lost 5 bases to trimming and J lost 6 bases; unmatched junction nucleotides: 7. Here the CDR3 reads CASSPGDSLEQYF. The CDR3 DNA reads TGTGCCAGCAGCCCAGGGGACAGCCTCGAGCAGTACTTC. Full variable domain (remainder filled in from reference TRBV11-2 and TRBJ2-7): EAGVAQSPRYKIIEKRQSVAFWCNPISGHATLYWYQQILGQGPKLLIQFQNNGVVDDSQLPKDRFSAERLKGVDSTLKIQPAKLEDSAVYLCASSPGDSLEQYFGPGTRLTVT.